This T cell receptor beta chain was sequenced in a study of T cells in Graves' hyperthyroidism and ophthalmopathy. Study at large: Blood from the periphery was taken at initial diagnosis, before any treatment.

Diagnosis of hyperthyroidism was new in patients aged 18 to 65, and its duration was under 2 months. Amplified TCR beta CDR3 regions came from RNA transcripts. The TCR CDR3 first-round RT-PCR relied on the HTBI primer set. TCRdb used MiXCR to reprocess the multiplex PCR reads, holding one entry per CDR3 protein. The repertoire consists of approximately 560,000 distinct CDR3 sequences, with more than 15% occurring once and the leading ten covering around 7.3%. This clonotype has a count of ten or more. The antigen is unknown. Germline CDR1 and CDR2: DFQATT and SNEGSKA (reference sequence). The trim removed 6 bases at V and 3 bases at J, leaving 11 bases unmatched. The CDR3 covers 14 residues. Notes on the study in general: Ophthalmopathy onset followed model prediction by a median approximately 6.2 months.

J is TRBJ2-7 and V is TRBV20-1; 7 positions agree with TRBD2. Input material: blood. The TCR was taken from a woman in her twenties or thirties with Graves' hyperthyroidism. The CDR3 reads CSARILAIIYEQYF. CDR3 nucleotides: TGCAGTGCCAGGATACTAGCGATTATCTACGAGCAGTACTTC.